Below are 16 T cell receptor beta chains sequenced from a single sample in a study of T cells after yellow fever vaccination. In TCRdb, the 5' RACE reads were re-called with MiXCR into one record per CDR3 protein. This table has hundreds of thousands of distinct CDR3 sequences, 18% appearing once. Sequenced here: PBMCs, sampled before the yellow fever booster vaccination. These receptor sequences come from a young man who received the YFV17D yellow fever vaccine.

This clonotype was seen more than once but under ten times. V is TRBV21-1 and J is TRBJ2-7; TRBD2, the table's D call, was not compared with the DNA. TRBV21-1 is a listed pseudogene. CDR3 length: 14 amino acids. CDR3 loop: CASSPPAGTDEQYV. In DNA form, the CDR3 reads TGTGCCAGCAGCCCACCTGCCGGAACTGACGAGCAGTACGTC.

The CDR3 DNA follows: TGTGCCAGCAGTCCGCGGACAGGGGCGAGCGAGCAGTACGTC. This gives the protein CASSPRTGASEQYV. V gene TRBV27 combines with J gene TRBJ2-7, with 9 bases aligning to TRBD1. The CDR3 covers 14 residues. CDR1 is MNHEY and CDR2 is SMNVEV in the germline V gene (reference sequence). V lost 5 bases, J lost 6 bases, and 8 bases stayed unmatched.

The chain has TRBV2 and TRBJ1-2; 7 nucleotides align to TRBD1. The CDR3 runs to 15 residues. Per germline, CDR1 SNHLY and CDR2 FYNNEI. With V trimmed by 3 bases and J by 14 bases, 18 bases remained unmatched. CDR3 in DNA: TGTGCCAGCAGTGAGCCTGTACGACAGGGCGGGGCTTCGACCTTC. It codes for CASSEPVRQGGASTF.

This clonotype came up a few times. J is TRBJ2-3 and V is TRBV30; TRBD2 agrees at 12 bases. V gave up 8 bases and J gave up 2 bases; unmatched junction bases: 5. This CDR3 has 14 residues. CDR1 GTSNPN and CDR2 SVGIG come from the germline V gene (reference sequence). The CDR3 spells CAGLAGHFTDTQYF. The CDR3 nucleotides read TGTGCCGGACTAGCGGGACATTTCACAGATACGCAGTATTTT.

This chain joins TRBV28 and TRBJ1-2, with 9 nucleotides matching TRBD1. In germline, CDR1 is MDHEN, CDR2 SYDVKM. There are 18 residues in the CDR3. Trimming took 2 bases from V and 8 from J; bases not matched to a gene: 18. CDR3 DNA: TGTGCCAGCAGTTTAGTTTCCTGGGGCCTGGACAGGGGACAAGGCTACACCTTC. Translation: CASSLVSWGLDRGQGYTF.

This clonotype was picked up a small number of times. V gene TRBV7-6 combines with J gene TRBJ1-4, with TRBD1 matching over 8 bases. The CDR3 spans 15 residues. Germline CDR1 is SGHVS and CDR2 is FNYEAQ. V lost 5 bases and J lost 4; bases outside the gene matches: 6. Here the CDR3 reads CASSHPGQDNEKLFF. The CDR3 DNA reads as TGTGCCAGCAGCCATCCGGGACAGGATAATGAAAAACTGTTTTTT.

The chain joins TRBV6-5 to TRBJ2-7; TRBD2 matches at 7 bases. J gave up 5 bases and V 5 bases, and 9 bases lay outside the gene matches. CDR1 is MNHEY, CDR2 SVGAGI, per germline. The CDR3 is made up of 14 amino acids. This CDR3 is CASSRTSTWNEQYV. The CDR3 DNA reads TGTGCCAGCAGTAGGACTAGTACTTGGAACGAGCAGTACGTC.

This clonotype was seen only a few times. The chain carries TRBV3-1 and TRBJ2-7; D unclear. V lost 5 bases and J lost 3, with 11 bases in between. CDR1 and CDR2 (germline): LGHDT, YNNKEL (reference sequence). The CDR3 has 13 amino acids. CDR3 residues: CASSGRLLYEQYF. The CDR3, as DNA: TGTGCCAGCAGCGGAAGACTGCTCTACGAGCAGTACTTC.

The chain uses TRBV9 and TRBJ1-2, with D tentatively TRBD1 (6 bases). The CDR3 covers 13 residues. Trimming left V 3 bases short and J 4 bases short, with 10 bases between. Germline CDR1 reads SGDLS; CDR2 reads YYNGEE. The CDR3 loop is CASSEQGGYGYTF. The CDR3 nucleotides read TGTGCCAGCAGCGAACAGGGTGGCTATGGCTACACCTTC.

This clonotype was recorded many times. This chain links TRBV7-8 with TRBJ1-1; D is unclear. Germline V gene data show CDR1 as SGHVS and CDR2 as FQNEAQ. The CDR3 consists of 13 residues. V was clipped by 4 bases and J by 3 bases, with 9 bases between them. The CDR3 loop reads CASSYPPYTEAFF. The CDR3, as DNA: TGTGCCAGCAGCTACCCACCGTACACTGAAGCTTTCTTT.

This sequence joins TRBV11-2 and TRBJ1-1, with D perhaps matching TRBD1 (5 bases). Trimming removed 3 bases from V and 0 bases from J, with 11 bases in between. This CDR3 spans 15 amino acids. CDR1 is SGHAT, CDR2 FQNNGV, per germline. The CDR3 loop reads CASSFRQGLNTEAFF. CDR3 sequence (DNA): TGTGCCAGCAGCTTTCGGCAGGGATTGAACACTGAAGCTTTCTTT.

This chain joins TRBV7-9 and TRBJ2-2; D gene uncertain. The CDR3 has 17 residues. The germline gives CDR1 SEHNR, CDR2 FQNEAQ (reference sequence). Trimming pared 1 base from V and 3 bases from J, leaving 15 bases between. The DNA for the CDR3 is TGTGCCAGCAGCTTAGATTATTGGAAGGGCCACACCGGGGAGCTGTTTTTT. It codes for CASSLDYWKGHTGELFF.

The chain joins TRBV6-1 to TRBJ1-2; D is undetermined. CDR3 length: 14 residues. Deletions cut 2 bases from V and 6 bases from J, with 13 bases between. Germline V gene data show CDR1 as MNHNS and CDR2 as SASEGT. CDR3 sequence (DNA): TGTGCCAGCAGTGAATCCCTTGTCATTGATGGCTACACCTTC. It codes for CASSESLVIDGYTF.

V is TRBV4-2 and J is TRBJ1-5; 10 positions match TRBD1. Unmatched junction bases numbered 5, after V lost 2 bases and J lost 7 bases. This CDR3 comprises 15 residues. Germline V gene sequence: CDR1 LGHNA, CDR2 YNFKEQ. CDR3 amino acids: CASSQSGTGEQPQHF. In DNA form, the CDR3 reads TGTGCCAGCAGCCAATCCGGGACAGGGGAACAGCCCCAGCATTTT.

This clonotype was seen only a few times. The gene calls are TRBV20-1 and TRBJ2-5; TRBD2 matches 7 bases. Germline CDR1 is DFQATT and CDR2 is SNEGSKA (reference sequence). With V trimmed by 5 bases and J by 4 bases, 10 bases remained unmatched. There are 14 residues in the CDR3. CDR3 sequence reads: CSAGAGLPRETQYF. The CDR3 DNA follows: TGCAGTGCTGGAGCGGGGCTCCCTAGAGAGACCCAGTACTTC.

This clonotype occurred a few times. The chain links TRBV4-2 to TRBJ2-3; 7 nucleotides align to TRBD2. Germline V lookup: CDR1 LGHNA, CDR2 YNFKEQ. The CDR3 loop spans 17 amino acids. J lost 2 bases, V lost 0 bases, and 8 bases had no gene match. This CDR3 is CASSQDQLADNTDTQYF. The DNA of the CDR3 is TGTGCCAGCAGCCAAGATCAGCTAGCGGATAACACAGATACGCAGTATTTT.